Listed below are T cell receptor beta chains from one sample, sequenced in a study of Ad26.COV2.S vaccination and SARS-CoV-2 variants. Profiled with immunoSEQ multiplex PCR; TCRdb holds only in-frame clones, not every one. The data contain about 350,000 clones, 92% of them singletons. The sequences come from peripheral blood, collected after recovery from COVID-19. The receptors here all came from a human donor who had recovered from COVID-19. CDR3s include the opening cysteine and the closing phenylalanine or tryptophan. A D gene is named only where the DNA matches it firmly. Rows may omit the clone size; those that give it use once, few, many or a size class.

TRBV21-1	once	NA	TRBJ1-2	15	CASTHIPGPNYGYTF	TGTGCCAGCACCCACATCCCAGGGCCTAACTATGGCTACACCTTC
TRBV5-6	NA	NA	TRBJ2-7	15	CASSGGTPGAYEQYF	TGTGCCAGCAGCGGCGGGACTCCAGGTGCCTACGAGCAGTACTTC
TRBV5-1	NA	NA	TRBJ1-1	15	CASSLFLDRNTEAFF	TGCGCCAGCAGCTTGTTTTTGGACCGGAACACTGAAGCTTTCTTT
TRBV6-5	once	NA	TRBJ1-6	15	CASTLTGTGGSPLHF	TGTGCCAGCACCCTAACCGGGACGGGTGGGTCACCCCTCCACTTT
TRBV9	NA	NA	TRBJ1-1	14	CASRPGGASLEAFF	TGTGCCAGCAGGCCGGGGGGCGCGAGTCTTGAAGCTTTCTTT
TRBV6-2/TRBV6-3	NA	NA	TRBJ2-1	14	CASSDGGLYNEQFF	TGTGCCAGCAGCGACGGGGGCCTCTACAATGAGCAGTTCTTC
TRBV5-4	once	TRBD2	TRBJ2-1	15	CASSLQAGGYNEQFF	TGTGCCAGCAGCTTGCAAGCGGGGGGATACAATGAGCAGTTCTTC
TRBV4-1	once	NA	TRBJ1-2	16	CASSQGSAQAGYGYTF	TGCGCCAGCAGCCAAGGGTCGGCGCAAGCGGGCTATGGCTACACCTTC
TRBV5-1	once	TRBD1	TRBJ1-2	15	CASSITGQSLYGYTF	TGCGCCAGCAGCATAACGGGACAGAGCCTCTATGGCTACACCTTC
TRBV9	NA	TRBD2	TRBJ2-3	16	CASSVGLAGITDTQYF	TGTGCCAGCAGCGTAGGTCTAGCGGGGATCACAGATACGCAGTATTTT
TRBV19	NA	TRBD2	TRBJ2-7	14	CASSTGTSLYEQYF	TGTGCCAGTAGTACCGGGACTAGCCTCTACGAGCAGTACTTC
TRBV29-1	NA	NA	TRBJ2-1	13	CSVEGSSYNEQFF	TGCAGCGTTGAGGGTAGCTCCTACAATGAGCAGTTCTTC
TRBV2	NA	NA	TRBJ1-2	13	CASRTDSPYGYTF	TGTGCCAGCAGGACAGACTCACCCTATGGCTACACCTTC
TRBV2	NA	NA	TRBJ1-5	13	CASRWEPNQPQHF	TGTGCCAGCAGGTGGGAACCCAATCAGCCCCAGCATTTT
TRBV6-5	once	NA	TRBJ2-2	15	CASSYSGVPTGELFF	TGTGCCAGCAGTTACTCAGGGGTCCCCACCGGGGAGCTGTTTTTT
TRBV5-6	NA	TRBD1	TRBJ1-5	14	CASSLGTGVRPQHF	TGTGCCAGCAGCTTGGGGACAGGGGTCCGGCCCCAGCATTTT
TRBV4-2	once	NA	TRBJ1-5	15	CASSQDMNSNQPQHF	TGTGCCAGCAGCCAAGATATGAATAGCAATCAGCCCCAGCATTTT
TRBV6-5	NA	TRBD1	TRBJ1-2	13	CASRGYTGDGYTF	TGTGCCAGCAGGGGATACACAGGGGATGGCTACACCTTC
TRBV5-6	NA	NA	TRBJ1-1	12	CASSSRMTEAFF	TGTGCCAGCAGCTCCCGAATGACTGAAGCTTTCTTT
TRBV5-8	NA	NA	TRBJ1-1	16	CASSHRTGSKVPEAFF	TGTGCCAGCAGCCACCGCACAGGCTCGAAAGTTCCTGAAGCTTTCTTT
TRBV10-1	few	NA	TRBJ1-2	10	CARTCDGYTF	TGCGCCCGCACTTGTGATGGCTACACCTTC
TRBV9	NA	TRBD2	TRBJ2-6	15	CASSVLAGPPYALTF	TGTGCCAGCAGCGTACTAGCGGGGCCTCCCTACGCCCTGACTTTC
TRBV5-1	NA	TRBD1	TRBJ1-2	14	CASSQAGGNYGYTF	TGCGCCAGCAGCCAGGCAGGGGGGAACTATGGCTACACCTTC
TRBV5-1	NA	NA	TRBJ2-5	15	CASSLGGAIQETQYF	TGCGCCAGCAGCTTAGGGGGGGCAATCCAAGAGACCCAGTACTTC
TRBV4-1	NA	NA	TRBJ2-2	17	CASSHGRTGPNTGELFF	TGCGCCAGCAGCCACGGGCGGACTGGACCCAACACCGGGGAGCTGTTTTTT
TRBV10-3	NA	NA	TRBJ2-5	11	CAISEQETQYF	TGTGCCATCAGTGAGCAAGAGACCCAGTACTTC
TRBV27	NA	NA	TRBJ2-3	13	CASSLTSTDTQYF	TGTGCCAGCAGTTTGACGAGCACAGATACGCAGTATTTT
TRBV6-2/TRBV6-3	NA	TRBD1	TRBJ2-7	15	CASSYPGGRVGEQYF	TGTGCCAGCAGTTACCCAGGGGGCCGGGTCGGCGAGCAGTACTTC
TRBV9	NA	TRBD2	TRBJ2-1	13	CASGGLAGNEQFF	TGTGCCAGCGGTGGACTAGCGGGGAATGAGCAGTTCTTC
TRBV18	NA	NA	TRBJ1-6	13	CASSPGSDLTLHF	TGTGCCAGCTCACCGGGGTCCGATTTGACCCTCCACTTT
TRBV10-3	NA	NA	TRBJ1-1	13	CAISESGGTEAFF	TGTGCCATCAGTGAGTCGGGGGGAACTGAAGCTTTCTTT
TRBV5-6	once	TRBD2	TRBJ2-3	17	CASSTQFTSGGVNTQYF	TGTGCCAGCAGCACACAGTTTACTAGCGGGGGGGTTAATACGCAGTATTTT
TRBV7-9	once	TRBD1	TRBJ1-4	15	CASSPGQGGSEKLFF	TGTGCCAGCAGCCCCGGACAGGGGGGGTCGGAAAAACTGTTTTTT
TRBV10-3	NA	NA	TRBJ1-5	14	CAISEGRVVQPQHF	TGTGCCATCAGTGAGGGGAGGGTGGTTCAGCCCCAGCATTTT
TRBV12-5	NA	NA	TRBJ1-2	15	CASGLVGATIYGYTF	TGTGCTAGTGGTTTGGTCGGAGCCACTATCTATGGCTACACCTTC
TRBV7-9	NA	TRBD2	TRBJ2-7	15	CASSPKAGGPYEQYF	TGTGCCAGCAGCCCAAAAGCGGGGGGCCCCTACGAGCAGTACTTC
TRBV6-2/TRBV6-3	NA	NA	TRBJ2-5	16	CASSPEGVQKRETQYF	TGTGCCAGCAGCCCAGAAGGGGTCCAGAAGCGAGAGACCCAGTACTTC
TRBV19	NA	NA	TRBJ2-3	15	CASRHAGLYTDTQYF	TGTGCCAGCCGCCACGCAGGGTTATACACAGATACGCAGTATTTT
TRBV2	NA	TRBD1	TRBJ1-3	15	CASSGGQGKGNTIYF	TGTGCCAGCAGTGGTGGACAGGGGAAAGGAAACACCATATATTTT
TRBV6-5	NA	TRBD1	TRBJ1-2	13	CASSPTGGNGYTF	TGTGCCAGCAGTCCGACAGGGGGCAATGGCTACACCTTC
TRBV5-5	NA	TRBD1	TRBJ1-2	14	CASSRQGAHYGYTF	TGTGCCAGCAGTAGACAGGGGGCACACTATGGCTACACCTTC
TRBV11-2	NA	NA	TRBJ1-1	13	CASSPYVNTEAFF	TGTGCCAGCAGCCCCTACGTGAACACTGAAGCTTTCTTT
TRBV18	NA	NA	TRBJ2-6	16	CASSPTELSGANVLTF	TGTGCCAGCTCACCTACAGAGCTCTCTGGGGCCAACGTCCTGACTTTC
TRBV19	NA	TRBD1	TRBJ1-1	13	CASSRDRGNEAFF	TGTGCCAGTAGTCGCGACAGGGGTAACGAAGCTTTCTTT
TRBV27	NA	NA	TRBJ1-2	13	CASKSTGFNGYTF	TGTGCCAGCAAGTCGACAGGATTCAATGGCTACACCTTC
TRBV18	NA	TRBD1	TRBJ2-3	17	CASSLDLGTGAADTQYF	TGTGCCAGCTCATTAGATTTAGGGACAGGGGCAGCCGATACGCAGTATTTT
TRBV7-2	NA	TRBD1	TRBJ1-2	14	CASRVGTDLYGYTF	TGTGCCAGCAGGGTCGGGACAGACCTTTATGGCTACACCTTC
TRBV7-8	once	TRBD1	TRBJ1-2	14	CASSLPGTDYGYTF	TGTGCCAGCAGCTTACCCGGGACAGACTATGGCTACACCTTC
TRBV29-1	once	NA	TRBJ2-3	14	CSVGLGQVGDTQYF	TGCAGCGTGGGGCTGGGGCAGGTAGGAGATACGCAGTATTTT
TRBV5-4	NA	NA	TRBJ2-3	13	CASSLVPTDTQYF	TGTGCCAGCAGCTTGGTGCCCACAGATACGCAGTATTTT
TRBV4-1	NA	NA	TRBJ1-4	15	CASSQENQSNEKLFF	TGCGCCAGCAGCCAAGAGAACCAAAGCAATGAAAAACTGTTTTTT
TRBV7-2	few	TRBD2	TRBJ2-7	15	CASSLDGGTSYEQYF	TGTGCCAGCAGCTTGGACGGGGGGACCTCCTACGAGCAGTACTTC
TRBV2	NA	NA	TRBJ1-1	12	CASNGENTEAFF	TGTGCCAGCAACGGAGAGAACACTGAAGCTTTCTTT